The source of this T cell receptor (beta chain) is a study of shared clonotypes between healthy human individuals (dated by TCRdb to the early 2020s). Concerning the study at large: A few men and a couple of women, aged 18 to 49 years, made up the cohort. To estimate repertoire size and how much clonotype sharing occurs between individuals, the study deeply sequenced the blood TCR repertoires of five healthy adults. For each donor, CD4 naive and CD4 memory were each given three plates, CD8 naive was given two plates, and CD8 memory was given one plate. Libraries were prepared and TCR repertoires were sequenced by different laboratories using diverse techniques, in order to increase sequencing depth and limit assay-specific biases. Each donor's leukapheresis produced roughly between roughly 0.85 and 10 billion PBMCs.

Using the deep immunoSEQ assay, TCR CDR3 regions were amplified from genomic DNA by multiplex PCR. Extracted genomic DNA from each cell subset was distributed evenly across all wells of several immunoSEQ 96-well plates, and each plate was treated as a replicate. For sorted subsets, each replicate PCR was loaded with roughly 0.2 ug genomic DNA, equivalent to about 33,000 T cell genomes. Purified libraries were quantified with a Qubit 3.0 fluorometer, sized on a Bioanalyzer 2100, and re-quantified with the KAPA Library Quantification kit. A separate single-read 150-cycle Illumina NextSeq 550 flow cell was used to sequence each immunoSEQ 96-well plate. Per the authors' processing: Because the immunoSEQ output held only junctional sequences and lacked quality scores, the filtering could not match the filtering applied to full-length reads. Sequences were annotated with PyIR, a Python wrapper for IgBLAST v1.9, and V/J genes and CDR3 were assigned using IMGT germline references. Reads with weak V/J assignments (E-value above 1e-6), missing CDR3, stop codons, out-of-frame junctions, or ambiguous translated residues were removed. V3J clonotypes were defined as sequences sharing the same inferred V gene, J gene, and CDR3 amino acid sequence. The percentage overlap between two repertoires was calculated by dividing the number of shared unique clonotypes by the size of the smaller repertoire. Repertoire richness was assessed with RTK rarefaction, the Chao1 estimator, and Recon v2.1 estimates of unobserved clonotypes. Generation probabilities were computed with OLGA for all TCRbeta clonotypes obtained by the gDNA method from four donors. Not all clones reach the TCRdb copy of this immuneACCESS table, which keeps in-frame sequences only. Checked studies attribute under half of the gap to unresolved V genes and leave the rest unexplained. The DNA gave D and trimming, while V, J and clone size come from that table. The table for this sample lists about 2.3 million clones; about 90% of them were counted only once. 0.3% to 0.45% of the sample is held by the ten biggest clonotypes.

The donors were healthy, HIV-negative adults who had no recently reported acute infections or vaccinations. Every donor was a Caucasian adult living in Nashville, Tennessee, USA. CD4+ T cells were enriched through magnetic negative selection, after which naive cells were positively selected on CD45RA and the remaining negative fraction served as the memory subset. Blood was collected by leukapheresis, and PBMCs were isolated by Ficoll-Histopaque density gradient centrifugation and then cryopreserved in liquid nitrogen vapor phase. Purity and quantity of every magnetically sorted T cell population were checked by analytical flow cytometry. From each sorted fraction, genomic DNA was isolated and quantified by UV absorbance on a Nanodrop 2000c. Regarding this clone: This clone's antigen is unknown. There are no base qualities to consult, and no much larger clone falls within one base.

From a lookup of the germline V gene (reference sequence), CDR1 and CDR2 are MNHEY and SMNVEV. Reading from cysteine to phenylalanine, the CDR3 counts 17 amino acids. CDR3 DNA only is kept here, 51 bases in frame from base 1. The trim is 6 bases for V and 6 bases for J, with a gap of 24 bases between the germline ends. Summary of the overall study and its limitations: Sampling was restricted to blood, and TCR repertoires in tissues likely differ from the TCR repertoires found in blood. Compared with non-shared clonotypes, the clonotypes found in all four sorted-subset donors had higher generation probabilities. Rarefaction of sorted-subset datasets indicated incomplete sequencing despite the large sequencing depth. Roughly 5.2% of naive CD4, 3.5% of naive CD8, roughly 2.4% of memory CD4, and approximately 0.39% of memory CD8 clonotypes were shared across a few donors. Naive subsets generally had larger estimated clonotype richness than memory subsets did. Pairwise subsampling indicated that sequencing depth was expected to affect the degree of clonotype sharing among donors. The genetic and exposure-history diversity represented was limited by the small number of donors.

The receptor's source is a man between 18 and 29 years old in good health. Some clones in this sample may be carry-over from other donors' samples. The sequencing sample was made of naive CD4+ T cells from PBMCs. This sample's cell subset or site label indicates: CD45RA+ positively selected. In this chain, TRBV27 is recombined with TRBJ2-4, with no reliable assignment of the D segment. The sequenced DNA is TGTGCCAGCAGCGCCCGCCTCCAGAGCGCGCAGAGAAACATTCAGTACTTC. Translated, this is CASSARLQSAQRNIQYF.